This TCR beta chain was found in a study of blood T cell repertoires in COVID-19. In the study's own analysis: Amplification of reference gene primers provided the estimated nucleated cell counts. Method: immunoSEQ multiplex PCR; TCRdb's copy keeps in-frame clones and lacks some. The V and J calls and clone size were taken over from that table, and D and trimming were inferred from the DNA. The sample has roughly 230,000 clones, 85% seen once. The CDR3 is 16 residues long. Unmatched junction bases numbered 5, after V lost 0 bases and J lost 2 bases. CDR1 and CDR2 from the germline V gene are SGHDT and YYEEEE. Researchers sorted participants into cohorts using their self-reported clinical history. Within 2 weeks before study entry, exposed participants met a COVID-19 case.

This TCR was sampled from a woman in her forties or fifties who had been exposed to COVID-19. What was sequenced was PBMCs or T cells enriched from blood (not recorded which). This chain connects TRBV5-6 to TRBJ2-3, with 8 bases that match TRBD1. The CDR3 protein is CASSLGTGLPTDTQYF. CDR3 nucleotides: TGTGCCAGCAGCTTGGGGACAGGGCTCCCCACAGATACGCAGTATTTT.